This TCR beta chain was identified in a study of technical replicates of blood from a few donors. Using immunoSEQ multiplex PCR, the repertoire was profiled, and TCRdb retains in-frame clones only, with some absent. The sample consists of under 20,000 clones, approximately 80% of them appearing once. Germline trimming cut 8 bases from V and 6 bases from J; bases unmatched to any gene: 11. Germline V gene lookup returns CDR1 MRHNA and CDR2 SNTAGT. CDR3 length: 15 amino acids. The rearrangement joins TRBV6-4 to TRBJ2-1, with TRBD2 matching over 9 bases. The sequence came from a human donor in good health. Sequencing was done on a sample of PBMCs. CDR3 nucleotide sequence: TGTGCCAGCGGGGCGCTAGCGGGGTCCGGCAATGAGCAGTTCTTC. Its translation is CASGALAGSGNEQFF.